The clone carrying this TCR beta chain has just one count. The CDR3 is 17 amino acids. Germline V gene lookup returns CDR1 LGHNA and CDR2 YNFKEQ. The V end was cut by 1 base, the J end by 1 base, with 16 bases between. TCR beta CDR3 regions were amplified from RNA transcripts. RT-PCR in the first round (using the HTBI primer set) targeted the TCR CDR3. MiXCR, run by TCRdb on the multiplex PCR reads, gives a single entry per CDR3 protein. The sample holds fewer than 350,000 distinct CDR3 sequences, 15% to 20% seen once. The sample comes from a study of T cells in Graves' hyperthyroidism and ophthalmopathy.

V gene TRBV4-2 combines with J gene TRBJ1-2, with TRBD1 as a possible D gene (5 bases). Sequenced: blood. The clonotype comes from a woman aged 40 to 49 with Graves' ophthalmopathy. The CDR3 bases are TGTGCCAGCAGCCAAGGATGGCAGGGCGGTTTTAACTATGGCTACACCTTC. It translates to CASSQGWQGGFNYGYTF.